This is a list of T cell receptor beta chains from one sample in a study of shared clonotypes between healthy human individuals. Some clones are missing from TCRdb's copy, which holds only in-frame ones; the method was immunoSEQ multiplex PCR. The profile shows hundreds of thousands of clones, 90% to 97% of them singletons. The material sequenced was naive CD4+ T cells sorted from blood. Receptor source: a woman younger than 45 in good health. Both conserved end residues are part of each CDR3. Fields, in order: D gene, clone size, V gene, J gene, CDR3 DNA, CDR3 protein. A D gene is named only where the DNA matches it firmly. Some rows mark clone size as missing; the rest say once, few, many or name a class of expanded clone.

D gene: .
clone size: .
V gene: TRBV4-1
J gene: TRBJ1-5
CDR3 DNA: TGCGCCAGCAGTGGCCAAGAGGGTCGGCCCCAGCATTTT
CDR3 protein: CASSGQEGRPQHF

D gene: .
clone size: .
V gene: TRBV20-1
J gene: TRBJ2-1
CDR3 DNA: TGCAGTGCTCGTGGGTACAGGGACCTGTTCTTC
CDR3 protein: CSARGYRDLFF

D gene: TRBD2
clone size: once
V gene: TRBV18
J gene: TRBJ2-1
CDR3 DNA: TGTGCCAGCTCACCGTTACCCTTAGCGGGAGCTCACAATGAGCAGTTCTTC
CDR3 protein: CASSPLPLAGAHNEQFF

D gene: .
clone size: .
V gene: TRBV10-3
J gene: TRBJ2-7
CDR3 DNA: TGTGCCGCACAGCAGGGCGGGGTGGCCTACGAGCAGTACTTC
CDR3 protein: CAAQQGGVAYEQYF

D gene: TRBD1
clone size: once
V gene: TRBV4-1
J gene: TRBJ2-7
CDR3 DNA: TGCGCCAGCAGCCAAGGCCCGATCCTCCAACAGGGGCCACTCTACGAGCAGTACTTC
CDR3 protein: CASSQGPILQQGPLYEQYF

D gene: .
clone size: .
V gene: TRBV30
J gene: TRBJ1-1
CDR3 DNA: TGTGCCTGGAGTGTTTTGGCTGAAGCTTTCTTT
CDR3 protein: CAWSVLAEAFF

D gene: .
clone size: .
V gene: TRBV28
J gene: TRBJ1-5
CDR3 DNA: TGTGCCAGCGCCCCAACAGGCCAGGGGTATAGCAATCAGCCCCAGCATTTT
CDR3 protein: CASAPTGQGYSNQPQHF

D gene: TRBD2
clone size: .
V gene: TRBV28
J gene: TRBJ2-3
CDR3 DNA: TGTGCCAGCAGGCCCCGGCGCGGGACTAGCGGGGGCACAGATACGCAGTATTTT
CDR3 protein: CASRPRRGTSGGTDTQYF

D gene: TRBD2
clone size: .
V gene: TRBV10-2
J gene: TRBJ2-5
CDR3 DNA: TGCGCCAGCAGCCTCCTCGGGGGGGCGCCGAGGGAGACCCAGTACTTC
CDR3 protein: CASSLLGGAPRETQYF

D gene: .
clone size: .
V gene: TRBV11-3
J gene: TRBJ2-2
CDR3 DNA: TGTGCCAGCAGCTCGTCCGGGTTCGGACACCGAAACACCGGGGAGCTGTTTTTT
CDR3 protein: CASSSSGFGHRNTGELFF

D gene: .
clone size: once
V gene: TRBV19
J gene: TRBJ2-4
CDR3 DNA: TGTGCCACAATAAACAGGGTATTAAACATTCAGTACTTC
CDR3 protein: CATINRVLNIQYF

D gene: .
clone size: .
V gene: TRBV29-1
J gene: TRBJ2-3
CDR3 DNA: TGCAGCGTTGCAACTGGTGGGACAGATACGCAGTATTTT
CDR3 protein: CSVATGGTDTQYF

D gene: .
clone size: .
V gene: TRBV5-1
J gene: TRBJ2-5
CDR3 DNA: TGCGCCAGCAGCTTGTGGGAGACCCAAGAGACCCAGTACTTC
CDR3 protein: CASSLWETQETQYF

D gene: .
clone size: .
V gene: TRBV29-1
J gene: TRBJ1-1
CDR3 DNA: TGCAGCGGTTTGACAGGCGAAGCTTTCTTT
CDR3 protein: CSGLTGEAFF

D gene: .
clone size: .
V gene: TRBV10-3
J gene: TRBJ1-3
CDR3 DNA: TGTGCCATCAGTGAGTCGGTAGGGCCTGGAAACACCATATATTTT
CDR3 protein: CAISESVGPGNTIYF

D gene: TRBD1
clone size: .
V gene: TRBV28
J gene: TRBJ2-7
CDR3 DNA: TGTGCCAGCAGTGGGGACAGCACCTACGAGCAGTACTTC
CDR3 protein: CASSGDSTYEQYF

D gene: .
clone size: .
V gene: TRBV6-4
J gene: TRBJ2-1
CDR3 DNA: TGTGCCAGCAGTGACTCGAACAGGGTGAATGAGCAGTTCTTC
CDR3 protein: CASSDSNRVNEQFF

D gene: .
clone size: .
V gene: TRBV28
J gene: TRBJ2-2
CDR3 DNA: TGTGCCAGCAGCCTTAGGGTGCCCGGGGAGCTGTTTTTT
CDR3 protein: CASSLRVPGELFF

D gene: .
clone size: .
V gene: TRBV6-6
J gene: TRBJ2-7
CDR3 DNA: TGTGCCAGCAGTTACTCTCGGGGCTACGAGCAGTACTTC
CDR3 protein: CASSYSRGYEQYF

D gene: .
clone size: .
V gene: TRBV28
J gene: TRBJ2-7
CDR3 DNA: TGTGCCAGCAGTTTAAGGCGGCTCTACGAGCAGTACTTC
CDR3 protein: CASSLRRLYEQYF

D gene: TRBD1
clone size: .
V gene: TRBV25-1
J gene: TRBJ2-7
CDR3 DNA: TGTGCCAGCCCACGGACAGGGATATTCCACGAGCAGTACTTC
CDR3 protein: CASPRTGIFHEQYF

D gene: .
clone size: .
V gene: TRBV2
J gene: TRBJ1-5
CDR3 DNA: TGTGCCAGCAGTGAAGAGGCGTGGTTGAGGACTAGCAATCAGCCCCAGCATTTT
CDR3 protein: CASSEEAWLRTSNQPQHF